This T cell receptor (beta chain) was observed in a study of control samples from healthy donors and cancer patients. Deletions cut 5 bases from V and 0 bases from J, with 20 bases between. CDR1 is KGHSH and CDR2 is LQKENI in the germline V gene. The CDR3 is 18 amino acids. Sequencing was performed with immunoSEQ multiplex PCR; in TCRdb, only in-frame clones are kept and a portion is missing. The repertoire includes roughly 100,000 clones, more than 85% of them detected once, and about 18% sits in the top ten. The sample was PBMCs. The sequence was collected from a man in his fifties or sixties with lung cancer. This chain links TRBV18 with TRBJ1-3; D is uncertain. CDR3 residues: CASSSLQRRTLSGNTIYF. The CDR3 coding sequence is TGTGCCAGCTCATCGCTACAAAGGCGAACCCTCTCTGGAAACACCATATATTTT.